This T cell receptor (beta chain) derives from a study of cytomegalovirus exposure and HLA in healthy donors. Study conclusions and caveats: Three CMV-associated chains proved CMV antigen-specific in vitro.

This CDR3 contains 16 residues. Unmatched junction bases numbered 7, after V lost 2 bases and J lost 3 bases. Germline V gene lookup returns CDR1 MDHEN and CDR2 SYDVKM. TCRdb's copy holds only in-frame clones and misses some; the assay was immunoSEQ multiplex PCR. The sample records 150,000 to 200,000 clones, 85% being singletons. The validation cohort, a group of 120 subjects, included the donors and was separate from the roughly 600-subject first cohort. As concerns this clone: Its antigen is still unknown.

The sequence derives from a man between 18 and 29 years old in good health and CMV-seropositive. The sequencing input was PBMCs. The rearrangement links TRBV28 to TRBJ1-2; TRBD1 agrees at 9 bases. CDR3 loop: CASSLRGQGLDYGYTF. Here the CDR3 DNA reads TGTGCCAGCAGTTTAAGGGGACAGGGTTTAGACTATGGCTACACCTTC.